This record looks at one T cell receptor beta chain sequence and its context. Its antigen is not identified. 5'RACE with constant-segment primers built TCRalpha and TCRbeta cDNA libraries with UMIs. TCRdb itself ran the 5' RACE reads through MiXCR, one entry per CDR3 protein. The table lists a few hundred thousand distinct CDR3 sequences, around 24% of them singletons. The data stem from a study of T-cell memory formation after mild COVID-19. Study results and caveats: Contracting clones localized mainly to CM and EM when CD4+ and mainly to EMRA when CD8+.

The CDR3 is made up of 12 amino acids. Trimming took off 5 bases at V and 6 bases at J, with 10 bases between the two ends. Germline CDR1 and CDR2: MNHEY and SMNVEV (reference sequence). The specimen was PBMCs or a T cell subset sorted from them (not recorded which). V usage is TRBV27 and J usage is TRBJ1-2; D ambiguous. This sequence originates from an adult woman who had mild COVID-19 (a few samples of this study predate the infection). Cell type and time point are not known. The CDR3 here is CASSHRLDGYTF. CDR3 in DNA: TGTGCCAGCAGTCACAGACTCGATGGCTACACCTTC.